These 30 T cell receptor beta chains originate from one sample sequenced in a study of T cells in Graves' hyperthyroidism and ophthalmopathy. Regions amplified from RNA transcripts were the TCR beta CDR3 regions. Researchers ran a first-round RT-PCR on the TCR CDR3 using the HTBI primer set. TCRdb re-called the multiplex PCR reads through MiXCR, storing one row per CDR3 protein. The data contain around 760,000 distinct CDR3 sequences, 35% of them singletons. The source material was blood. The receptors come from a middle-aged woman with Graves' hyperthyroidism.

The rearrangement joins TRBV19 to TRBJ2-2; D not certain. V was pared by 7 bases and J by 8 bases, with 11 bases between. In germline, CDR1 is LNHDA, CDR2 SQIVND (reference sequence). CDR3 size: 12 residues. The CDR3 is CASKIGTGELFF. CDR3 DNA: TGTGCCAGTAAGATCGGAACAGGGGAGCTGTTTTTT.

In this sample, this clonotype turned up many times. CDR3 sequence (DNA): TGCAGCGTATCCCCCAATAACTATGGCTACACCTTC. Translated, it gives CSVSPNNYGYTF. The rearrangement links TRBV29-1 to TRBJ1-2; D is ambiguous. The CDR3 covers 12 residues. Trimming stripped 6 bases from V and 1 base from J, with 9 bases between. In germline, CDR1 is SQVTM, CDR2 ANQGSEA.

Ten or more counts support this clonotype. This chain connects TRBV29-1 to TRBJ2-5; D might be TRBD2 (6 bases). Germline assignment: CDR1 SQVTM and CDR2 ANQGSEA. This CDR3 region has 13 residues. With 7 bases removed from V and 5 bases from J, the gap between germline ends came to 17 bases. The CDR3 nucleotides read TGCAGCGCCACGGGACTTACGCACGAGACCCAGTACTTC. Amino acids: CSATGLTHETQYF. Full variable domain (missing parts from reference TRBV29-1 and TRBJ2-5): SAVISQKPSRDICQRGTSLTIQCQVDSQVTMMFWYRQQPGQSLTLIATANQGSEATYESGFVIDKFPISRPNLTFSTLTVSNMSPEDSSIYLCSATGLTHETQYFGPGTRLLVL.

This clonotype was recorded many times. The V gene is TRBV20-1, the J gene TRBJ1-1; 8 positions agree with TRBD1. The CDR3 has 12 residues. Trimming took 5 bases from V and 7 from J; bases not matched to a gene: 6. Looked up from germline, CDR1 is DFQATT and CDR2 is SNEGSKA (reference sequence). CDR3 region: CSALQGVDEAFF. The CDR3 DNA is TGCAGTGCTTTACAGGGGGTGGATGAAGCTTTCTTT.

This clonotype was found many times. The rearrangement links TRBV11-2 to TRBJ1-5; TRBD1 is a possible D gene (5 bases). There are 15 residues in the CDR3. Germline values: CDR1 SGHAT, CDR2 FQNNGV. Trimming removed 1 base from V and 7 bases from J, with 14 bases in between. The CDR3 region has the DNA TGTGCCAGCAGCTTAGCTGCAGGGTGGGGGCAGCCCCAGCATTTT. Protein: CASSLAAGWGQPQHF.

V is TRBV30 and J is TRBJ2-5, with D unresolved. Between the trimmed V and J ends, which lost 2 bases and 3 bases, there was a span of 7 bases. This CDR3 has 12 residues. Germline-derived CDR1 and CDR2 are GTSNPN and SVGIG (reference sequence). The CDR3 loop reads CAWSFQKETQYF. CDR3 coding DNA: TGTGCCTGGAGTTTTCAGAAAGAGACCCAGTACTTC.

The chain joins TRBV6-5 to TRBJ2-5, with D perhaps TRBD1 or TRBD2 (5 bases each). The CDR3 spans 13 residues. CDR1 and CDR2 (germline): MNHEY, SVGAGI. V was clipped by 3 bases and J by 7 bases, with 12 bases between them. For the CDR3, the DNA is TGTGCCAGCAGTTATGGGGGTAAAGGGACCCAGTACTTC. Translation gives CASSYGGKGTQYF.

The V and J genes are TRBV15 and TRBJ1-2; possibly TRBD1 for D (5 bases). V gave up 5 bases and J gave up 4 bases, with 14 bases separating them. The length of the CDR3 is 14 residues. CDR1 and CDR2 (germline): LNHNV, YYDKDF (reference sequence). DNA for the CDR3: TGTGCCACCAGCCATAACCGACAGATCTATGGCTACACCTTC. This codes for CATSHNRQIYGYTF.

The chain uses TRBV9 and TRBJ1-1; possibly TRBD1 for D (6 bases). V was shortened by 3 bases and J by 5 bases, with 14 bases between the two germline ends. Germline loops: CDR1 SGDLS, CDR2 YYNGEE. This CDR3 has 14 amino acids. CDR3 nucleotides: TGTGCCAGCAGCGGCGACAGGAAGGCTACTGAAGCTTTCTTT. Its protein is CASSGDRKATEAFF.

The CDR3 nucleotides read TGCAGCGTTGCCACCAGGGACAGCTCTGGGGCCAACGTCCTGACTTTC. Its protein is CSVATRDSSGANVLTF. The chain joins TRBV29-1 to TRBJ2-6, with 7 nucleotides matching TRBD1. This CDR3 is built from 16 residues. Germline lookup yields CDR1 SQVTM and CDR2 ANQGSEA. Trimming cost V 4 bases and J 0 bases; bases outside gene matches: 6.

The CDR3 spells CSVGGGDLYGYTF. The CDR3 DNA is TGCAGCGTAGGCGGGGGTGACCTCTATGGCTACACCTTC. The rearrangement joins TRBV29-1 to TRBJ1-2; possible D gene TRBD1, 5 bases. The CDR3 covers 13 residues. The V end was cut by 6 bases, the J end by 4 bases, with 15 bases between. Germline values: CDR1 SQVTM, CDR2 ANQGSEA.

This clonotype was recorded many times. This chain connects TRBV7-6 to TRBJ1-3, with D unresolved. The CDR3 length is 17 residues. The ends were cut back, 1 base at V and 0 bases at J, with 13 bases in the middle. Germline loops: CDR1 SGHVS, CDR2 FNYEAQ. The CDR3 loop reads CASSLEVGDSSGNTIYF. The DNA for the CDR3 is TGTGCCAGCAGCTTAGAGGTCGGAGATTCCTCTGGAAACACCATATATTTT.

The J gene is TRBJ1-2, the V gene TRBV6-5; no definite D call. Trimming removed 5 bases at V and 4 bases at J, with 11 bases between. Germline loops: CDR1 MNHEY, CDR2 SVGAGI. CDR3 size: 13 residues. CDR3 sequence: CASSRTATYGYTF. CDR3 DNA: TGTGCCAGCAGTCGGACTGCCACCTATGGCTACACCTTC.

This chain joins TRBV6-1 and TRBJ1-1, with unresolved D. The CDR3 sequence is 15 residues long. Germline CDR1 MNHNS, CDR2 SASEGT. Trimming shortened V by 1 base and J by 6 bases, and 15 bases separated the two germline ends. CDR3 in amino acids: CASSEGLDVVAEAFF. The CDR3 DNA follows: TGTGCCAGCAGTGAAGGTCTAGATGTTGTGGCTGAAGCTTTCTTT.

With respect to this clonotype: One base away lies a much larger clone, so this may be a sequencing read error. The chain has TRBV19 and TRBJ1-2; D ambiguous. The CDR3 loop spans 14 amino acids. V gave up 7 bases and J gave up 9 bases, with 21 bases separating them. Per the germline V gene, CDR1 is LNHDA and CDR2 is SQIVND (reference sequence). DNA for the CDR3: TGTGCCAGTATTGTTAGGACGGGGAGTTATCGCTACACCTTC. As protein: CASIVRTGSYRYTF.

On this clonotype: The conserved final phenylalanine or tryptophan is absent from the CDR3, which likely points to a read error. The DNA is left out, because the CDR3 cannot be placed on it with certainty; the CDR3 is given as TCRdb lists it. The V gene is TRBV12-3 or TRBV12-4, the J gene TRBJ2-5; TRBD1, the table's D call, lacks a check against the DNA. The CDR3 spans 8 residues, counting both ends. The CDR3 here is CASNPGGQ.

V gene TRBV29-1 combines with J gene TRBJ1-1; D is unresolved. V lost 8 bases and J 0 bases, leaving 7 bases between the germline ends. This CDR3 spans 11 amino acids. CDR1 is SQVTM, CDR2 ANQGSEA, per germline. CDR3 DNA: TGCAGCAACTCCATGAACACTGAAGCTTTCTTT. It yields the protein CSNSMNTEAFF.

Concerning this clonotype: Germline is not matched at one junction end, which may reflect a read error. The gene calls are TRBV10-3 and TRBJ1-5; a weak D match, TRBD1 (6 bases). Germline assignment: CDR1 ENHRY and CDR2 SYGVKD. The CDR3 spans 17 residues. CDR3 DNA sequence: TGTGCCAGCAGTGAACTAGGTGACGCACAGGGAGTATCGCCCCAGCATTTT. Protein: CASSELGDAQGVSPQHF.

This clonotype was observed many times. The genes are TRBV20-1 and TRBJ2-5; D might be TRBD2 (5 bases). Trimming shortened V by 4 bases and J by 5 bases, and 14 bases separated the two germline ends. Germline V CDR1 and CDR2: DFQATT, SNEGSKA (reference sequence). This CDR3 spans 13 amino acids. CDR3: CSATRTGNETQYF. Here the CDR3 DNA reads TGCAGTGCTACCCGGACTGGGAATGAGACCCAGTACTTC.

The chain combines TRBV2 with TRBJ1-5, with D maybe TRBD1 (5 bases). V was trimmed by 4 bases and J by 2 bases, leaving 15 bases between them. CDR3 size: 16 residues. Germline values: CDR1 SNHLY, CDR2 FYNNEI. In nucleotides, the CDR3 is TGTGCCAGCAGTGGAGTATCGGGGGTCGGCAATCAGCCCCAGCATTTT. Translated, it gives CASSGVSGVGNQPQHF.

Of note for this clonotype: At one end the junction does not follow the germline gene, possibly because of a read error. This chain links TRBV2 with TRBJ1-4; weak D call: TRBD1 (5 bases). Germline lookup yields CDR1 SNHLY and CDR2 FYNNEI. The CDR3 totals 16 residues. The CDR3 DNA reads TGTGCCAGCAGTAAAGCGCCACCGGGGCTAAATGAAAAACTGTTTTTT. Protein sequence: CASSKAPPGLNEKLFF.

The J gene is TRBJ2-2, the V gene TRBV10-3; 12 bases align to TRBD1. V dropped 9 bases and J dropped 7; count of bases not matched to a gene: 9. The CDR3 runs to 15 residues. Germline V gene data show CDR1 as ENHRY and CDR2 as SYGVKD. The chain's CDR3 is CAIEGQGAGGGELFF. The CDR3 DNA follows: TGTGCCATAGAGGGACAGGGGGCCGGAGGCGGGGAGCTGTTTTTT.

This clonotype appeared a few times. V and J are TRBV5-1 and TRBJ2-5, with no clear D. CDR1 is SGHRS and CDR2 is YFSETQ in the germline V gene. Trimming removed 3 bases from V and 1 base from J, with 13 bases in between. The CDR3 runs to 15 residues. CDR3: CASSSTPLGQETQYF. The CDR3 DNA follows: TGCGCCAGCAGCTCGACTCCCTTGGGCCAAGAGACCCAGTACTTC.

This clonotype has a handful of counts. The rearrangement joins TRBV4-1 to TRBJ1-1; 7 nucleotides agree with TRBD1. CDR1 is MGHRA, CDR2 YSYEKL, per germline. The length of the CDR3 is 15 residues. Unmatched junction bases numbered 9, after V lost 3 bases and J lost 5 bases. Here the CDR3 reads CASSQVDREGTEAFF. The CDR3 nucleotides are TGCGCCAGCAGCCAGGTAGACAGGGAAGGAACTGAAGCTTTCTTT.

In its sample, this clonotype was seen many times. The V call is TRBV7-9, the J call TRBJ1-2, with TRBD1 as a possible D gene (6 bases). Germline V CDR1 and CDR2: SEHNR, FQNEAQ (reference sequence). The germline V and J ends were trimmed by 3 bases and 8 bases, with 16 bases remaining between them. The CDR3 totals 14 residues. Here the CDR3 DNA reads TGTGCCAGCAGCTTCTTTGGGGGGCAGGCGGGCTACACCTTC. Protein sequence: CASSFFGGQAGYTF.

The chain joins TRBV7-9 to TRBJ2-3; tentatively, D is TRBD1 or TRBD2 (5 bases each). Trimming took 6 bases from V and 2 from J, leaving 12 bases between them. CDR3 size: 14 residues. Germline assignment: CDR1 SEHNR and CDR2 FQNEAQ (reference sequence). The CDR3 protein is CASRLGVNTDTQYF. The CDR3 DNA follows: TGTGCCAGCAGGTTGGGGGTCAACACAGATACGCAGTATTTT.

DNA for the CDR3: TGTGCCAGCCGCTCCGGGACAAAGGGGAGGAACACGCAGTATTTT. Its protein is CASRSGTKGRNTQYF. The chain joins TRBV2 to TRBJ2-3; D assignment may be TRBD1 or TRBD2 (6 bases each). Germline CDR1 reads SNHLY; CDR2 reads FYNNEI. The CDR3 covers 15 residues. The V and J ends lost 8 bases and 9 bases respectively, with 24 bases between them. The full variable domain, in which reference TRBV2 and TRBJ2-3 provide the parts outside the CDR3, is EPEVTQTPSHQVTQMGQEVILRCVPISNHLYFYWYRQILGQKVEFLVSFYNNEISEKSEIFDDQFSVERPDGSNFTLKIRSTKLEDSAMYFCASRSGTKGRNTQYFGPGTRLTVL.

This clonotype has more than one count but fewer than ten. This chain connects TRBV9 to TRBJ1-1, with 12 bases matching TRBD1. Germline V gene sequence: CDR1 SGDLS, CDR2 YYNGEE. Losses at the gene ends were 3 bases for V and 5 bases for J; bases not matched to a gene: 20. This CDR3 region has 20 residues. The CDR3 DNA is TGTGCCAGCAGCGGAGAAGATCAAGTCCCGGGACAGGGGGCGAGGACTGAAGCTTTCTTT. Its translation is CASSGEDQVPGQGARTEAFF.

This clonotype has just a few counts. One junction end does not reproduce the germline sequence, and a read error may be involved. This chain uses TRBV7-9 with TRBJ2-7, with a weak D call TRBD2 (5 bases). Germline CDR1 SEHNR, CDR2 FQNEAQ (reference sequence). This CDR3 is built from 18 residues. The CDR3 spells CASSQAVKHGLWSYEQYF. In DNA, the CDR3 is TGCGCCAGCAGCCAAGCGGTTAAACACGGGTTGTGGAGCTACGAGCAGTACTTC.

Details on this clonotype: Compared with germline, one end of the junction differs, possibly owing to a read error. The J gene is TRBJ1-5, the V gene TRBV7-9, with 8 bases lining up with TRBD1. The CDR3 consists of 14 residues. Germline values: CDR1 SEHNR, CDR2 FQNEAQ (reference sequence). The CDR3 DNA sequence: TGTGCCAGCAGCTTAGTTCGGCAGGGGGCGCCCGAGCATTTT. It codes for CASSLVRQGAPEHF.